This TCR beta chain was documented in a study of blood T cell repertoires in COVID-19. The CDR3 is made up of 18 amino acids. V lost 6 bases to trimming and J lost 8 bases; unmatched junction nucleotides: 21. Germline values: CDR1 MDHEN, CDR2 SYDVKM. Sequencing used immunoSEQ multiplex PCR; TCRdb keeps in-frame clones, though not all of them. Of approximately 62,000 clones detected, 90% appear once; the ten largest clones hold about 1.4%. The sample taken for sequencing was peripheral blood. The chain employs TRBV28 and TRBJ2-1, with 8 bases that match TRBD2. This TCR was sampled from a man aged 60 to 69 with acute or convalescent COVID-19. CDR3 in amino acids: CASRGPWREATVLDEQFF. CDR3 bases: TGTGCCAGCAGGGGGCCTTGGCGGGAGGCGACCGTCCTTGATGAGCAGTTCTTC.